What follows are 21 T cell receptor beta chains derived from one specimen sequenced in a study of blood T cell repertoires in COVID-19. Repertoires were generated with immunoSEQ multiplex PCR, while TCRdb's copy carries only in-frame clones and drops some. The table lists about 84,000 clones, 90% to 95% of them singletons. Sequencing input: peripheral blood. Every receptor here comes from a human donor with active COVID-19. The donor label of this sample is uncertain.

The CDR3 nucleotides read TGTGCCAGCAGTTTATGCTTTGTGTCTAGCGGGGGGATCCAAGAGACCCAGTACTTC. This sequence encodes CASSLCFVSSGGIQETQYF. V and J are TRBV28 and TRBJ2-5; 11 positions agree with TRBD2. Germline V lookup: CDR1 MDHEN, CDR2 SYDVKM. CDR3 size: 19 residues. The junction had 10 bases not matched to a gene; V was cut back by 0 bases and J by 1 base.

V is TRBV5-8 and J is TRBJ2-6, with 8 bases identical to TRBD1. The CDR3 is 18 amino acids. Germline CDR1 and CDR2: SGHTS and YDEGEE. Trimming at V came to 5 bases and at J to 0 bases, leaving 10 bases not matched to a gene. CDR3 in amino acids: CASRDDRGALSGANVLTF. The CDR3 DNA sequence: TGTGCCAGCAGGGACGACAGGGGAGCCCTCTCTGGGGCCAACGTCCTGACTTTC.

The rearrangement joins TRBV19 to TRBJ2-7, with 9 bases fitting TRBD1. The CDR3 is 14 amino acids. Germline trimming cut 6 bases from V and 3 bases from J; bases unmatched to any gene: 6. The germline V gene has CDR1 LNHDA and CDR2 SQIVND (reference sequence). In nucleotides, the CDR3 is TGTGCCAGTAGGGGACAGGGATTAGTCTACGAGCAGTACTTC. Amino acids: CASRGQGLVYEQYF.

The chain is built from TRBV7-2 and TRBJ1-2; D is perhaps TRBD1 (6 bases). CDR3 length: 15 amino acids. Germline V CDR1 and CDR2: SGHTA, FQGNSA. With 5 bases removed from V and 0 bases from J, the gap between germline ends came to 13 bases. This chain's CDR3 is CASSVQGSANYGYTF. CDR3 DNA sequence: TGTGCCAGCAGCGTTCAGGGGTCTGCTAACTATGGCTACACCTTC.

For the CDR3, the DNA is TGTGCCAGCAGTCCACAGTTCCCGAGAGACGAGCAGTACTTC. Translation gives CASSPQFPRDEQYF. The chain links TRBV6-2 or TRBV6-3 to TRBJ2-7, with D unresolved. The CDR3 has 14 residues. Trimming removed 5 bases at V and 5 bases at J, with 16 bases between. Germline V gene sequence: CDR1 MNHEY, CDR2 SVGEGT.

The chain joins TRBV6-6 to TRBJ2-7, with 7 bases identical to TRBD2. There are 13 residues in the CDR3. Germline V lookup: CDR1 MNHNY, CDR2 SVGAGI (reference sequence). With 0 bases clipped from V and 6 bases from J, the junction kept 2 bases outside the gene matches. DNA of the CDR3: TGTGCCAGCAGTTACTCGGTAGCGGGCGAGCAGTACTTC. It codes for CASSYSVAGEQYF.

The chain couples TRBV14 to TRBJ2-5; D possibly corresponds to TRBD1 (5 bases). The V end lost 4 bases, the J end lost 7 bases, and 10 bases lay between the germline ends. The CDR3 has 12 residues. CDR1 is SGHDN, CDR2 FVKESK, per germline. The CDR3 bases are TGTGCCAGCAGCCCCATGGGGCGGACCCAGTACTTC. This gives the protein CASSPMGRTQYF.

The CDR3 loop reads CASRRDRGLNTEAFF. DNA for the CDR3: TGTGCCAGTAGGCGGGACAGGGGCCTGAACACTGAAGCTTTCTTT. The V and J genes are TRBV19 and TRBJ1-1; 10 bases agree with TRBD1. Germline CDR1 is LNHDA and CDR2 is SQIVND (reference sequence). There are 15 residues in the CDR3. V was clipped by 6 bases and J by 0 bases; unmatched bases: 4.

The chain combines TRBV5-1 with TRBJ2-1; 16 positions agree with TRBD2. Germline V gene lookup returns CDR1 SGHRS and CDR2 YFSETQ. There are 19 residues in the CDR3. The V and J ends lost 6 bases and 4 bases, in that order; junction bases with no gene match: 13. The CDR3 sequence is CASTPLGTSGGAGYNEQFF. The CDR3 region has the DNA TGCGCCAGCACCCCCCTCGGGACTAGCGGGGGGGCCGGGTACAATGAGCAGTTCTTC.

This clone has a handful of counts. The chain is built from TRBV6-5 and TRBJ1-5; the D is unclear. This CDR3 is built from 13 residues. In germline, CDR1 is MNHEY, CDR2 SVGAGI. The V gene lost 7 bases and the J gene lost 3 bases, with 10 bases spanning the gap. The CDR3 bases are TGTGCCAGCAAGAGGGCATCCAATCAGCCCCAGCATTTT. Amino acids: CASKRASNQPQHF.

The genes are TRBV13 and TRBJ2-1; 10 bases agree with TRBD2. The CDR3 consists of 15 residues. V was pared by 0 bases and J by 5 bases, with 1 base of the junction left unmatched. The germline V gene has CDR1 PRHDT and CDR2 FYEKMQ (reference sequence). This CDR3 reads CASSLGLAGDNEQFF. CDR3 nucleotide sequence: TGTGCCAGCAGCTTAGGGCTAGCGGGAGACAATGAGCAGTTCTTC.

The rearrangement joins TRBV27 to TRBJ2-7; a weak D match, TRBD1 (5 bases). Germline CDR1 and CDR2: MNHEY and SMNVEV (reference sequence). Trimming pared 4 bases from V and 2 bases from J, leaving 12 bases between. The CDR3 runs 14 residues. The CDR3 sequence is CASSWGPGPYEQYF. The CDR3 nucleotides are TGTGCCAGCAGTTGGGGCCCAGGGCCCTACGAGCAGTACTTC.

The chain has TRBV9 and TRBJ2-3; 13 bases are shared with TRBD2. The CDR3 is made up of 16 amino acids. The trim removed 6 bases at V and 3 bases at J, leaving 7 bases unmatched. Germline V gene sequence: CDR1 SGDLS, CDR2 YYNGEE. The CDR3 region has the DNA TGTGCCAGCACTACTAGCGGGGGGGCCTATACAGATACGCAGTATTTT. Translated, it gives CASTTSGGAYTDTQYF.

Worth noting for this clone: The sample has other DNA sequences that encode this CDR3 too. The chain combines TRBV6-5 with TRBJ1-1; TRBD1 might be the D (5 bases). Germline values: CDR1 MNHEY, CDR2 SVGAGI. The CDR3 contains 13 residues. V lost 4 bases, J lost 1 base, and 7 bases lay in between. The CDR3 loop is CASSFQGNTEAFF. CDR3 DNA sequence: TGTGCCAGCAGTTTCCAGGGGAACACTGAAGCTTTCTTT.

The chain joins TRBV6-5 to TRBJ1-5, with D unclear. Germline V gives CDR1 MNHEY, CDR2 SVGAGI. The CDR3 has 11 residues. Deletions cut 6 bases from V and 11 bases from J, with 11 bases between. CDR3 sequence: CASSPGRTQHF. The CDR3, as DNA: TGTGCCAGCAGCCCGGGGAGAACCCAGCATTTT.

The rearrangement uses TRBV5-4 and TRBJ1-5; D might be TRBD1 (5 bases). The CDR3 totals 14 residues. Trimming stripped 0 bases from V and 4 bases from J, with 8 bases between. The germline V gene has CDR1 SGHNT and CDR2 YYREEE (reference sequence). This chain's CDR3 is CASSLGGLNQPQHF. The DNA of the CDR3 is TGTGCCAGCAGCTTGGGGGGCCTGAATCAGCCCCAGCATTTT.

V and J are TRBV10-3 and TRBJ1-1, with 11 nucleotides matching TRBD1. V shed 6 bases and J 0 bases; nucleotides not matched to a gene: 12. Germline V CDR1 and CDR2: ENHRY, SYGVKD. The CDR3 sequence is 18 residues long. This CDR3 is CAISPGTGGYGMNTEAFF. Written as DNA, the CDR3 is TGTGCCATCAGCCCCGGGACAGGGGGTTACGGCATGAACACTGAAGCTTTCTTT.

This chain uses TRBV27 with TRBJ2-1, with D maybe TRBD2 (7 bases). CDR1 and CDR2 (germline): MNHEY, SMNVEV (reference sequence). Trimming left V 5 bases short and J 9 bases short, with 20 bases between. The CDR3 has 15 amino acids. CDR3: CASSPHLGGRSEQFF. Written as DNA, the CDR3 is TGTGCCAGCAGTCCGCATTTGGGGGGGCGAAGTGAGCAGTTCTTC.

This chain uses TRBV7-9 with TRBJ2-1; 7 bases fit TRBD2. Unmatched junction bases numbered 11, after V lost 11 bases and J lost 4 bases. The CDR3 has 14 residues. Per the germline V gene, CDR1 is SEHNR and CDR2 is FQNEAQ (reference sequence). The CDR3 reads CALTGLAVYNEQFF. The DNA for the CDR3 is TGTGCCCTCACGGGGCTAGCGGTATACAATGAGCAGTTCTTC.

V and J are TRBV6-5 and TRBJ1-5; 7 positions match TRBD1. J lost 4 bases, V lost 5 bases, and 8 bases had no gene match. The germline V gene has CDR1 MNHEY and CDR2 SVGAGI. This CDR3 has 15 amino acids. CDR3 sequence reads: CASSTDRVRNQPQHF. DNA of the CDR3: TGTGCCAGCAGTACCGACAGGGTACGGAATCAGCCCCAGCATTTT.

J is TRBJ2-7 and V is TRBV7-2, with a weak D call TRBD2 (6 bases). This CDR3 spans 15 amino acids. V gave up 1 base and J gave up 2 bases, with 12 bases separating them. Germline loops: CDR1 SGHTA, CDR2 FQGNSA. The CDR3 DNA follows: TGTGCCAGCAGCTTAGGGCCGGCGGGAACCTACGAGCAGTACTTC. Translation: CASSLGPAGTYEQYF.